These T cell receptor beta chains were read from a single sample in a study of Ad26.COV2.S vaccination and SARS-CoV-2 variants. The repertoire was sequenced with immunoSEQ multiplex PCR; TCRdb's copy has only in-frame clones and lacks some. The data show some 520,000 clones, about 83% seen once. The source was peripheral blood, collected in a trial of Ad26.COV2.S vaccine versus placebo. These receptors originate from a person aged 18-60 years who received the Ad26.COV2.S COVID-19 vaccine or a placebo. Both conserved end residues are part of each CDR3. A D gene is named only where the DNA matches it firmly. A clone size is listed for some rows: how often the clone was seen (once, few, many), or a class if it is expanded.

d_gene	v_gene	abundance	j_gene	CDR3aa	CDR3nt
TRBD2	TRBV20-1	.	TRBJ2-1	CSASPRTSGSYNEQFF	TGCAGTGCTAGTCCCCGCACTAGCGGCTCCTACAATGAGCAGTTCTTC
TRBD1	TRBV24-1	.	TRBJ1-2	CATSDLGTAYGYTF	TGTGCCACCAGTGATTTGGGGACAGCCTATGGCTACACCTTC
TRBD2	TRBV24-1	.	TRBJ2-1	CATSEGLAGGFEQFF	TGTGCCACCAGTGAAGGACTAGCGGGAGGTTTTGAGCAGTTCTTC
TRBD1	TRBV27	.	TRBJ1-6	CASSVDRASGSPLHF	TGTGCCAGCAGTGTCGACAGGGCCTCAGGGTCACCCCTCCACTTT
TRBD2	TRBV2	.	TRBJ2-1	CASSESGTQYNEQFF	TGTGCCAGCAGTGAAAGCGGGACTCAGTACAATGAGCAGTTCTTC
.	TRBV13	.	TRBJ1-3	CASSFAGLLSGNTIYF	TGTGCCAGCAGCTTCGCCGGGCTCCTCTCTGGAAACACCATATATTTT
.	TRBV19	.	TRBJ1-1	CASRPRQPLNTEAFF	TGTGCCAGTAGGCCCAGGCAACCCCTGAACACTGAAGCTTTCTTT
.	TRBV13	.	TRBJ2-2	CASSLQPGELFF	TGTGCCAGCAGCCTTCAGCCCGGGGAGCTGTTTTTT
.	TRBV11-3	.	TRBJ2-1	CASSFESSEQFF	TGTGCCAGCAGCTTTGAGTCCAGTGAGCAGTTCTTC
TRBD1	TRBV30	.	TRBJ2-5	CAWSRRTGGGGETQYF	TGTGCCTGGAGTCGGCGGACAGGGGGCGGAGGAGAGACCCAGTACTTC
.	TRBV11-2	.	TRBJ2-3	CASSLRSDTQYF	TGTGCCAGCAGCTTAAGGTCAGATACGCAGTATTTT
TRBD1	TRBV15	once	TRBJ2-5	CATSAGQGHMETQYF	TGTGCCACCAGCGCCGGACAGGGGCATATGGAGACCCAGTACTTC
.	TRBV19	.	TRBJ2-3	CASSAREVTSTDTQYF	TGTGCCAGTAGTGCCAGGGAGGTTACGAGCACAGATACGCAGTATTTT
.	TRBV20-1	.	TRBJ2-7	CSASTLRDYEQYF	TGCAGTGCTAGTACCCTGCGGGACTACGAGCAGTACTTC
TRBD1	TRBV2	.	TRBJ1-2	CASEGTAYGYTF	TGTGCCAGCGAAGGGACAGCCTATGGCTACACCTTC
.	TRBV19	.	TRBJ1-5	CAARGGVGNQPQHF	TGTGCCGCTAGAGGCGGGGTGGGCAATCAGCCCCAGCATTTT
.	TRBV3-1/TRBV3-2	.	TRBJ2-7	CASSPDPPNYEQYF	TGTGCCAGCAGCCCCGACCCCCCAAACTACGAGCAGTACTTC
.	TRBV7-8	.	TRBJ2-7	CASSLFKGIPYEQYF	TGTGCCAGCAGCTTATTCAAGGGGATACCCTACGAGCAGTACTTC
.	TRBV7-6	.	TRBJ1-1	CASSLSTFLGGGNTEAFF	TGTGCCAGCAGCCTTAGTACTTTCCTGGGGGGAGGGAACACTGAAGCTTTCTTT
.	TRBV19	.	TRBJ2-3	CASSIDGGSGDTQYF	TGTGCCAGTAGTATAGATGGAGGGAGTGGAGATACGCAGTATTTT
TRBD2	TRBV5-1	.	TRBJ2-1	CASSPGLRSSSGRNNEQFF	TGCGCCAGCAGCCCCGGACTGCGGTCCTCTAGCGGGAGGAACAATGAGCAGTTCTTC
TRBD1	TRBV5-1	.	TRBJ1-6	CASSPDPAGTGFNSPLHF	TGCGCCAGCAGCCCGGATCCGGCCGGGACAGGGTTTAATTCACCCCTCCACTTT
.	TRBV6-2/TRBV6-3	.	TRBJ2-1	CASSAGRANEQFF	TGTGCCAGCAGTGCCGGTCGGGCAAATGAGCAGTTCTTC
TRBD1	TRBV9	.	TRBJ1-4	CASSVSPGQGDEKLFF	TGTGCCAGCAGCGTATCACCGGGACAGGGGGATGAAAAACTGTTTTTT
TRBD2	TRBV3-1/TRBV3-2	.	TRBJ2-7	CASSQDQASGSEGSYEQYF	TGTGCCAGCAGCCAAGATCAGGCTAGCGGGAGTGAAGGGTCCTACGAGCAGTACTTC
.	TRBV19	.	TRBJ2-1	CASSILVTGPSYNEQFF	TGTGCCAGTAGTATACTGGTAACAGGGCCTTCTTACAATGAGCAGTTCTTC
.	TRBV30	.	TRBJ2-1	CAWSAETMGFNEQFF	TGTGCCTGGAGTGCCGAGACCATGGGGTTTAATGAGCAGTTCTTC